This T cell receptor (beta chain) emerged from a study of blood T cell repertoires in COVID-19. Study-wide context: The analysed material was cDNA or gDNA that came from T cells, B-cell-depleted T cells, or PBMCs.

Per the authors' pipeline: Amplification from reference gene primers served as the basis for estimated nucleated cell counts. Sequencing used immunoSEQ multiplex PCR; TCRdb keeps in-frame clones, though not all of them. From that table come the V and J calls and clone size; the DNA was used to work out D and trimming. The sample shows about 240,000 clones, 82% of them seen only once. The germline V gene encodes CDR1 LNHDA and CDR2 SQIVND (reference sequence). Trimming cost V 7 bases and J 5 bases; bases outside gene matches: 15. The CDR3 runs to 17 residues. The chain joins TRBV19 to TRBJ2-2; 8 bases are a match to TRBD1. The clonotype originates from a woman aged 18-35 years with acute or convalescent COVID-19. The sample consisted of peripheral blood. The CDR3 loop reads CASIGRQGASRTGELFF. The CDR3 DNA reads TGTGCCAGTATAGGTCGGCAGGGGGCTTCTAGAACCGGGGAGCTGTTTTTT.